This T cell receptor beta chain was recovered during a study of control samples from healthy donors and cancer patients. Some clones are missing from TCRdb's copy, which holds only in-frame ones; the method was immunoSEQ multiplex PCR. This sample yields some 140,000 clones, of which around 85% are seen a single time; around 9% belongs to the top ten. Sequenced: blood. This sequence originates from a woman younger than 45 in good health.

As DNA, the CDR3 is TGCGCCAGCAGTGAGACTAGCGGGAAACTAAATGAGCAGTTCTTC. Translating it yields CASSETSGKLNEQFF. J is TRBJ2-1 and V is TRBV10-1; 10 positions match TRBD2. The germline gives CDR1 WNHNN, CDR2 SYGVQD (reference sequence). This CDR3 is built from 15 residues. Trimming removed 2 bases from V and 7 bases from J; junction bases left unmatched: 5.